The next 24 T cell receptor beta chains were all read from a single sample in a study of cytomegalovirus exposure and HLA in healthy donors. The primer mix had 60 Vbeta and 13 Jbeta primers. TCRdb's table, derived via immunoSEQ multiplex PCR, lists solely in-frame clones and lacks some. The table shows some 220,000 clones, with approximately 90% occurring only once. Sequences were obtained from PBMCs. Receptors originate from a woman between 18 and 29 years old in good health and CMV-seronegative.

The J gene is TRBJ2-3, the V gene TRBV5-6, with 8 bases that match TRBD1. CDR1 is SGHDT, CDR2 YYEEEE, per germline. V dropped 0 bases and J dropped 6; count of bases not matched to a gene: 6. The CDR3 has 15 amino acids. The CDR3 nucleotides read TGTGCCAGCAGCTTGGGTCAGGGGGCGTACGATACGCAGTATTTT. This gives the protein CASSLGQGAYDTQYF.

The CDR3 reads CATSREIRGKSSYEQYF. DNA of the CDR3: TGTGCCACCAGCAGAGAGATTAGAGGGAAGAGCTCCTACGAGCAGTACTTC. The rearrangement joins TRBV15 to TRBJ2-7; maybe TRBD2 (5 bases). Trimming cost V 0 bases and J 0 bases, with 15 bases left between them. The CDR3 loop spans 17 amino acids. Germline V gene sequence: CDR1 LNHNV, CDR2 YYDKDF (reference sequence).

The gene calls are TRBV7-2 and TRBJ1-1; weak D call: TRBD1 (6 bases). CDR1 and CDR2 (germline): SGHTA, FQGNSA. The CDR3 length is 13 residues. V shed 4 bases and J shed 3 bases, with 9 bases lying between them. In DNA, the CDR3 is TGTGCCAGCAGCTCACAGGGTTACACTGAAGCTTTCTTT. Protein product: CASSSQGYTEAFF.

CDR3 sequence reads: CASSDGGENTGELFF. The CDR3 region has the DNA TGTGCCAGCAGTGACGGCGGGGAGAACACCGGGGAGCTGTTTTTT. The rearrangement links TRBV6-4 to TRBJ2-2; tentatively, D is TRBD2 (6 bases). Germline V gene lookup returns CDR1 MRHNA and CDR2 SNTAGT. The length of the CDR3 is 15 residues. Trimming took off 2 bases at V and 1 base at J, with 8 bases between the two ends.

This chain connects TRBV29-1 to TRBJ1-1; D is unclear. The V gene's germline CDR1 is SQVTM and CDR2 ANQGSEA. This CDR3 is 12 amino acids long. Trimming removed 4 bases at V and 6 bases at J, with 12 bases between. The CDR3 nucleotides read TGCAGCGTTGGAGGATTTAACGCTGAAGCTTTCTTT. Translating it yields CSVGGFNAEAFF.

V and J are TRBV5-3 and TRBJ2-1, with 7 positions matching TRBD2. TRBV5-3 is known as an ORF, though its function is uncertain. Unmatched junction bases numbered 31, after V lost 4 bases and J lost 6 bases. CDR3 length equals 22 residues. The CDR3 is CARSLHPDYLGGIAVGCNEQFF. CDR3 nucleotides: TGTGCCAGAAGCCTGCACCCGGACTACCTGGGAGGGATCGCAGTAGGTTGCAATGAGCAGTTCTTC.

The V and J genes are TRBV25-1 and TRBJ1-2; 7 bases are a match to TRBD1. CDR3 length: 14 amino acids. Germline V gene sequence: CDR1 MGHDK, CDR2 SYGVNS. J was trimmed by 5 bases and V by 3 bases; bases with no gene match: 6. CDR3 amino acids: CASSENQGVYGYTF. The CDR3 DNA sequence: TGTGCCAGCAGTGAGAATCAGGGGGTGTATGGCTACACCTTC.

This clone appeared a single time. The DNA of the CDR3 is TGTGCCAGCAGGGACAGGGGAGATTACTACGAGCAGTACTTC. Its translation is CASRDRGDYYEQYF. The genes are TRBV6-1 and TRBJ2-7; 9 bases agree with TRBD1. Per the germline V gene, CDR1 is MNHNS and CDR2 is SASEGT. The V and J ends lost 6 bases and 3 bases, in that order; junction bases with no gene match: 6. The CDR3 has 14 amino acids.

The chain employs TRBV5-1 and TRBJ2-1; D is unclear. V was cut by 0 bases and J by 7 bases, with 8 bases left in between. The germline gives CDR1 SGHRS, CDR2 YFSETQ. The CDR3 is 13 residues long. CDR3 nucleotide sequence: TGCGCCAGCAGCTTGGCCTCTAGGAATGAGCAGTTCTTC. Protein sequence: CASSLASRNEQFF. The full variable domain, with the rest looked up from reference TRBV5-1 and TRBJ2-1, is KAGVTQTPRYLIKTRGQQVTLSCSPISGHRSVSWYQQTPGQGLQFLFEYFSETQRNKGNFPGRFSGRQFSNSRSEMNVSTLELGDSALYLCASSLASRNEQFFGPGTRLTVL.

This chain joins TRBV18 and TRBJ2-3; 7 nucleotides align to TRBD1. The CDR3 sequence is 15 residues long. Trimming removed 3 bases from V and 5 bases from J; junction bases left unmatched: 8. The germline V gene has CDR1 KGHSH and CDR2 LQKENI. In DNA form, the CDR3 reads TGTGCCAGCTCACCGAGAACAGGGGTGGGAGATACGCAGTATTTT. Residues: CASSPRTGVGDTQYF.

The genes are TRBV2 and TRBJ2-2; D gene uncertain. Germline assignment: CDR1 SNHLY and CDR2 FYNNEI. V lost 2 bases, J lost 0 bases, and 10 bases lay in between. The CDR3 is 16 amino acids. CDR3 loop: CASSEPRQANTGELFF. In DNA form, the CDR3 reads TGTGCCAGCAGTGAACCCCGACAAGCGAACACCGGGGAGCTGTTTTTT.

The chain couples TRBV5-1 to TRBJ2-7, with a tentative D call TRBD1 (6 bases). The CDR3 runs 14 residues. Per germline, CDR1 SGHRS and CDR2 YFSETQ. Trimming pared 4 bases from V and 2 bases from J, leaving 13 bases between. The CDR3 is CASSAGTSTYEQYF. CDR3 in DNA: TGCGCCAGCAGCGCCGGGACAAGTACCTACGAGCAGTACTTC. The full variable domain, with the rest looked up from reference TRBV5-1 and TRBJ2-7, is KAGVTQTPRYLIKTRGQQVTLSCSPISGHRSVSWYQQTPGQGLQFLFEYFSETQRNKGNFPGRFSGRQFSNSRSEMNVSTLELGDSALYLCASSAGTSTYEQYFGPGTRLTVT.

The genes are TRBV5-4 and TRBJ2-5; 8 positions match TRBD2. This CDR3 has 18 amino acids. Germline values: CDR1 SGHNT, CDR2 YYREEE (reference sequence). V shed 4 bases and J 1 base; nucleotides not matched to a gene: 15. The CDR3 loop is CASSLPRAGAPGQETQYF. CDR3 DNA: TGTGCCAGCAGCCTCCCCCGAGCGGGGGCGCCAGGCCAAGAGACCCAGTACTTC.

The gene calls are TRBV15 and TRBJ2-7, with 7 bases lining up with TRBD2. Losses at the gene ends were 6 bases for V and 1 base for J; bases not matched to a gene: 9. Germline assignment: CDR1 LNHNV and CDR2 YYDKDF (reference sequence). The CDR3 spans 15 residues. This CDR3 reads CATSLGRESSYEQYF. The CDR3, as DNA: TGTGCCACCAGTCTGGGGCGGGAGTCTTCCTACGAGCAGTACTTC.

This rearrangement joins TRBV5-6 to TRBJ2-7; D might be TRBD2 (6 bases). Germline V CDR1 and CDR2: SGHDT, YYEEEE. V lost 4 bases, J lost 4 bases, and 15 bases lay in between. This CDR3 spans 14 amino acids. CDR3 sequence: CASSRRGGFYEQYF. The DNA for the CDR3 is TGTGCCAGCAGCCGGCGGGGCGGTTTTTACGAGCAGTACTTC.

The chain carries TRBV7-9 and TRBJ1-5; D is possibly TRBD1 (6 bases). CDR3 length: 13 residues. Germline loops: CDR1 SEHNR, CDR2 FQNEAQ (reference sequence). Deletions cut 5 bases from V and 5 bases from J, with 10 bases between. The CDR3 sequence is CASSLQGDQPQHF. As DNA, the CDR3 is TGTGCCAGCAGCCTACAGGGCGATCAGCCCCAGCATTTT.

In this sample, this clone turned up once. J is TRBJ1-4 and V is TRBV7-2; the D is unclear. CDR1 and CDR2 (germline): SGHTA, FQGNSA. CDR3 length equals 16 residues. V lost 1 base and J 8 bases, leaving 17 bases between the germline ends. The CDR3 sequence: CASSLGVARGGEKLFF. The CDR3 coding sequence is TGTGCCAGCAGCTTAGGTGTGGCCCGAGGAGGGGAAAAACTGTTTTTT.

CDR3 protein: CASSTPGTSDETQYF. Written as DNA, the CDR3 is TGCGCCAGCAGCACACCCGGGACTAGCGATGAGACCCAGTACTTC. The chain is built from TRBV4-1 and TRBJ2-5; the match to TRBD2 covers 10 bases. There are 15 residues in the CDR3. V dropped 5 bases and J dropped 5; count of bases not matched to a gene: 8. CDR1 and CDR2 from the germline V gene are MGHRA and YSYEKL.

In DNA form, the CDR3 reads TGTGCCAGCAGCGACCGACGAGGTTACGAGCAGTACTTC. This codes for CASSDRRGYEQYF. The rearrangement joins TRBV7-2 to TRBJ2-7; D is ambiguous. The V and J ends lost 5 bases and 4 bases respectively, with 12 bases between them. CDR3 length: 13 residues. Germline CDR1 reads SGHTA; CDR2 reads FQGNSA.

The chain carries TRBV2 and TRBJ2-5, with D possibly matching TRBD2 (7 bases). The CDR3 consists of 12 residues. V was cut by 8 bases and J by 13 bases, with 20 bases left in between. CDR1 is SNHLY, CDR2 FYNNEI, per germline. CDR3 residues: CASVEIGGGPYF. In DNA, the CDR3 is TGTGCCAGCGTCGAAATAGGGGGAGGGCCGTACTTC.

This clone has a single count. This chain uses TRBV9 with TRBJ1-5; D may be TRBD1 (6 bases). CDR3 length: 14 amino acids. Germline lookup yields CDR1 SGDLS and CDR2 YYNGEE. Trimming removed 0 bases at V and 3 bases at J, with 7 bases between. This CDR3 is CASSVGDTNQPQHF. The DNA for the CDR3 is TGTGCCAGCAGCGTAGGGGACACCAATCAGCCCCAGCATTTT.

The chain carries TRBV6-1 and TRBJ2-6; 10 bases are a match to TRBD2. The V and J ends lost 4 bases and 0 bases, in that order; junction bases with no gene match: 12. The CDR3 runs to 20 residues. The germline CDR1 and CDR2 sequences are MNHNS and SASEGT. CDR3 sequence reads: CASSGTSGKAFSSGANVLTF. The CDR3 nucleotides read TGTGCCAGCAGTGGGACTAGCGGTAAGGCTTTTAGCTCTGGGGCCAACGTCCTGACTTTC.

J is TRBJ1-6 and V is TRBV6-5; TRBD1 agrees at 8 bases. With 4 bases clipped from V and 8 bases from J, the junction kept 7 bases outside the gene matches. The CDR3 extends over 15 amino acids. CDR1 and CDR2 (germline): MNHEY, SVGAGI. CDR3 nucleotide sequence: TGTGCCAGCAGTTTGCGGACAGGGTTGGATTCACCCCTCCACTTT. Amino acid sequence: CASSLRTGLDSPLHF.

J is TRBJ1-2 and V is TRBV11-2; no reliable D call. Deletions cut 0 bases from V and 2 bases from J, with 19 bases between. The CDR3 is made up of 18 amino acids. CDR1 is SGHAT and CDR2 is FQNNGV in the germline V gene. The CDR3 DNA follows: TGTGCCAGCAGCTTAGACTTGGTCAGGTCCCGGGGAAACTATGGCTACACCTTC. This gives the protein CASSLDLVRSRGNYGYTF.